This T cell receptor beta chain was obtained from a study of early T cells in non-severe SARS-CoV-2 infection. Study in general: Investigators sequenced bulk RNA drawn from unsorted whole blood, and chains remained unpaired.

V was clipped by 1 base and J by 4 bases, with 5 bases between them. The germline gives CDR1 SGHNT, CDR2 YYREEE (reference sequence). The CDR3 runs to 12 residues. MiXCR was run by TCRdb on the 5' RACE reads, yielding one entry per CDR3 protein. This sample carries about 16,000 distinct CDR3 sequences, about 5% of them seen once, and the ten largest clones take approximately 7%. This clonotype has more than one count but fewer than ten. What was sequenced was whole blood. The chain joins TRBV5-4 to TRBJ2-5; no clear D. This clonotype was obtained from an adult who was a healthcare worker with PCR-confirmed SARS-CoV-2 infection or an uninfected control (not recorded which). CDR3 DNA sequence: TGTGCCAGCAGCTTGCCCTCAGAGACCCAGTACTTC. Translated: CASSLPSETQYF.